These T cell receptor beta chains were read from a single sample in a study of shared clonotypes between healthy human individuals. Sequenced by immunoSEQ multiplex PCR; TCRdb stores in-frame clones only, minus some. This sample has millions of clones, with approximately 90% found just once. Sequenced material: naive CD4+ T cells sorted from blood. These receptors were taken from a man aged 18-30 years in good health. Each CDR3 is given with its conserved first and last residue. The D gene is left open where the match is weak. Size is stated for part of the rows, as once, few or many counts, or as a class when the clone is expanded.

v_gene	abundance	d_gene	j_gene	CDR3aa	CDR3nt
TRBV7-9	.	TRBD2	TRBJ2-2	CASSLGAGTTGELFF	TGTGCCAGCAGCCTGGGAGCGGGGACCACCGGGGAGCTGTTTTTT
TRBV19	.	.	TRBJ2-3	CASSILTGPDTQYF	TGTGCCAGTAGTATCCTAACAGGGCCAGATACGCAGTATTTT
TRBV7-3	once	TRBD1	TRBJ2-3	CASSWGTGPDTQYF	TGTGCCAGCAGCTGGGGGACAGGGCCAGATACGCAGTATTTT
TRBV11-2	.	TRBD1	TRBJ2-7	CASNPPGQGWEQYF	TGTGCCAGCAACCCCCCGGGACAGGGGTGGGAGCAGTACTTC
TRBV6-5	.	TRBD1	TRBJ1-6	CASSYSDRVHSPLHF	TGTGCCAGCAGTTACTCCGACAGGGTTCATTCACCCCTCCACTTT
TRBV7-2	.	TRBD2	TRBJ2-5	CASSYGSGGAPRETQYF	TGTGCCAGCAGCTACGGAAGCGGGGGGGCCCCCCGAGAGACCCAGTACTTC
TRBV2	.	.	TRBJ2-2	CASSTNRNTGELFF	TGTGCCAGCAGTACAAACAGGAACACCGGGGAGCTGTTTTTT
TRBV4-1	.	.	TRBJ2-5	CASSQQGGETQYF	TGCGCCAGCAGCCAACAGGGGGGAGAGACCCAGTACTTC
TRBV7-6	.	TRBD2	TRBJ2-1	CASSLERGNEQFF	TGTGCCAGCAGCTTAGAGCGGGGCAATGAGCAGTTCTTC
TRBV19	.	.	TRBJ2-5	CASSKNQASETQYF	TGTGCCAGTAGTAAAAATCAGGCTTCGGAGACCCAGTACTTC
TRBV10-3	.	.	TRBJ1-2	CAISESRGSGYTF	TGTGCCATCAGTGAGTCGAGAGGAAGCGGCTACACCTTC
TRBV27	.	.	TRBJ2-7	CASSLGQGLAYEQYF	TGTGCCAGCAGTTTGGGGCAGGGGTTAGCCTACGAGCAGTACTTC
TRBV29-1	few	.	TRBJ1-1	CSVGIVRGTEAFF	TGCAGCGTGGGGATTGTGAGGGGCACTGAAGCTTTCTTT
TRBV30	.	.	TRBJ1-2	CAWSGGGYGYTF	TGTGCCTGGAGTGGGGGGGGTTATGGCTACACCTTC
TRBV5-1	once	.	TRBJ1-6	CASSLGTTNSPLHF	TGCGCCAGCAGCTTGGGGACGACAAATTCACCCCTCCACTTT
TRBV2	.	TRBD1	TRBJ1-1	CASNVDRDTEAFF	TGTGCCAGTAACGTGGACAGGGACACTGAAGCTTTCTTT
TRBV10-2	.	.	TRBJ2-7	CASSEPPGDAWEQYF	TGCGCCAGCAGTGAGCCTCCCGGAGACGCGTGGGAGCAGTACTTC
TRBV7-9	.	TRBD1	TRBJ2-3	CASSSRRGLVTDTQYF	TGTGCCAGCAGTTCTCGCAGGGGGCTAGTCACAGATACGCAGTATTTT
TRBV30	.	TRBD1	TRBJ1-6	CAWSTGGPLHF	TGTGCCTGGAGTACAGGGGGGCCCCTCCACTTT
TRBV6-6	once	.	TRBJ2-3	CASTIQGNTDTQYF	TGTGCCAGCACTATACAGGGAAACACAGATACGCAGTATTTT
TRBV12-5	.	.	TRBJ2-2	CASGLVQFDGGELFF	TGTGCTAGTGGTTTGGTACAATTCGATGGCGGGGAGCTGTTTTTT
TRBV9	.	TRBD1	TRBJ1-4	CASSADRGFEKLFF	TGTGCCAGCAGCGCGGACAGGGGCTTCGAAAAACTGTTTTTT
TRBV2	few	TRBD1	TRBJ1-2	CASSEDRIYGYTF	TGTGCCAGCAGTGAGGACAGGATCTATGGCTACACCTTC
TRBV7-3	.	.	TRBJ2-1	CASSYQGGTSYNEQFF	TGTGCCAGCAGCTATCAAGGAGGAACGTCCTACAATGAGCAGTTCTTC
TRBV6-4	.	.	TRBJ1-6	CASSPGRIVSVYNSPLHF	TGTGCCAGCAGCCCAGGACGGATCGTATCTGTATATAATTCACCCCTCCACTTT
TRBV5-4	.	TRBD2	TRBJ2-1	CASSRFSSAGVGNEQFF	TGTGCCAGCAGCCGATTCAGTTCAGCGGGAGTGGGTAATGAGCAGTTCTTC
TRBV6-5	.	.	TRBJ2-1	CASRRGTARPQFF	TGTGCCAGCAGACGCGGGACAGCGAGACCTCAGTTCTTC
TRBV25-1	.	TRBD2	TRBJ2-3	CASSDYTPGRRQDTQYF	TGTGCCAGCAGTGATTACACACCCGGGAGGCGGCAAGATACGCAGTATTTT
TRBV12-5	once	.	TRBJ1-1	CASGPPRPGDEAFF	TGTGCTAGTGGTCCGCCTCGACCAGGCGATGAAGCTTTCTTT
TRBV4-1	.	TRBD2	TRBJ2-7	CASSPSPGRLAGGSYEQYF	TGCGCCAGCAGCCCCTCCCCAGGGCGGCTAGCGGGAGGCTCCTACGAGCAGTACTTC
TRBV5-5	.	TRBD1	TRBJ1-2	CASSLKGGVRGYTF	TGTGCCAGCAGCTTGAAAGGGGGCGTCCGTGGCTACACCTTC
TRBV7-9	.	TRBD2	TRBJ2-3	CASSSAGEGTDTQYF	TGTGCCAGCAGCTCGGCGGGAGAAGGCACAGATACGCAGTATTTT
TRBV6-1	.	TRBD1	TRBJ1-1	CASSGSGTVHTEAFF	TGTGCCAGCAGTGGGTCCGGGACAGTCCACACTGAAGCTTTCTTT
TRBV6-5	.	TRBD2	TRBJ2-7	CATASSGGAYEQYF	TGTGCCACCGCCTCTTCGGGGGGGGCCTACGAGCAGTACTTC
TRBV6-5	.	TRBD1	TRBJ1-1	CASRRTGLMNTEAFF	TGTGCCAGCAGGAGGACAGGCTTAATGAACACTGAAGCTTTCTTT
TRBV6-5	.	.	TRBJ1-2	CASSDSPNYGYTF	TGTGCCAGCAGTGACAGCCCTAACTATGGCTACACCTTC
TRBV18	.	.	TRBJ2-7	CASSPGTGLPLSYEQYF	TGTGCCAGCTCACCCGGGACGGGCCTTCCTCTCTCCTACGAGCAGTACTTC
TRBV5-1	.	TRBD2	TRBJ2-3	CASSLGLAGDPSTDTQYF	TGCGCCAGCAGCTTGGGACTAGCGGGGGACCCTAGCACAGATACGCAGTATTTT
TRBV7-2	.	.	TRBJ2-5	CASSLAWAGGMETQYF	TGTGCCAGCAGCTTAGCGTGGGCAGGGGGGATGGAGACCCAGTACTTC
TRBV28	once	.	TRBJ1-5	CASSSGGVNQPQHF	TGTGCCAGCAGTTCCGGGGGGGTCAATCAGCCCCAGCATTTT
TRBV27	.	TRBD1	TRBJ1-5	CASSPGQGANQPQHF	TGTGCCAGCTCACCCGGACAGGGGGCCAATCAGCCCCAGCATTTT
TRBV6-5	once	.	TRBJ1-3	CASSYGQLDGGNTIYF	TGTGCCAGCAGTTACGGACAACTGGATGGTGGAAACACCATATATTTT
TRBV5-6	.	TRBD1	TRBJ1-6	CASSFLTGGNSPLHF	TGTGCCAGCAGCTTCTTGACAGGGGGCAATTCACCCCTCCACTTT
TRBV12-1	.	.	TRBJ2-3	CASSFVSSGSSTDTQYF	TGTGCCAGCAGCTTTGTCTCTAGCGGGAGTAGCACAGATACGCAGTATTTT
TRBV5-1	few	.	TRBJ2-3	CASSLALDTQYF	TGCGCCAGCAGCTTGGCCCTAGATACGCAGTATTTT
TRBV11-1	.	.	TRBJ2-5	CASSLALGARETQYF	TGTGCCAGCAGCTTAGCGTTAGGGGCGCGGGAGACCCAGTACTTC